These T cell receptor beta chains were read from a single sample in a study of shared clonotypes between healthy human individuals. Some clones are missing from TCRdb's copy, which holds only in-frame ones; the method was immunoSEQ multiplex PCR. The data contain 2 million to 2.5 million clones, 80% to 95% of them singletons. The sequencing input was naive CD4+ T cells from PBMCs. The source of these receptors is a man between 18 and 35 years old in good health. Some clones in this sample may be carry-over from other donors' samples. CDR3s include the opening cysteine and the closing phenylalanine or tryptophan. Fields, in order: V gene, D gene, J gene, clone size, CDR3 protein, CDR3 DNA. A D gene is named only where the DNA matches it firmly. The listing skips clone size in some rows; elsewhere it reads once, few, many or a size class.

TRBV7-9	TRBD2	TRBJ2-7	.	CASSFASGSYEQYF	TGTGCCAGCAGCTTTGCTAGCGGGAGCTACGAGCAGTACTTC
TRBV5-1	TRBD2	TRBJ2-3	.	CASSLALRENTDTQYF	TGCGCCAGCAGCTTGGCTTTGCGGGAGAACACAGATACGCAGTATTTT
TRBV10-3	.	TRBJ2-3	.	CAIRSGAGSDTQYF	TGTGCCATCAGGTCGGGGGCCGGTTCAGATACGCAGTATTTT
TRBV10-3	.	TRBJ2-5	once	CAISDEVPETQYF	TGTGCCATCAGTGACGAAGTCCCAGAGACCCAGTACTTC
TRBV10-2	TRBD1	TRBJ2-2	.	CASIGTGGGGELFF	TGCGCCAGCATAGGGACAGGGGGTGGAGGGGAGCTGTTTTTT
TRBV9	.	TRBJ1-4	.	CASSAGTMDHNEKLFF	TGTGCCAGCAGCGCTGGAACCATGGATCATAATGAAAAACTGTTTTTT
TRBV5-1	.	TRBJ1-1	few	CASSLTENTEAFF	TGCGCCAGCAGCCTTACAGAGAACACTGAAGCTTTCTTT
TRBV11-2	.	TRBJ1-1	.	CASSSPSGRGTEAFF	TGTGCCAGCAGCTCCCCCTCGGGGAGGGGGACTGAAGCTTTCTTT
TRBV7-7	TRBD2	TRBJ2-1	.	CASSSLAGGHAEQFF	TGTGCCAGCAGCTCCTTAGCGGGAGGGCACGCTGAGCAGTTCTTC
TRBV10-3	.	TRBJ2-2	.	CAISDPAGRVSANTGELFF	TGTGCCATCAGTGACCCTGCGGGCAGGGTTTCAGCGAACACCGGGGAGCTGTTTTTT
TRBV5-1	TRBD1	TRBJ2-1	.	CASSLGPYRGNEQFF	TGCGCCAGCAGCTTGGGTCCTTACAGGGGCAATGAGCAGTTCTTC
TRBV7-6	TRBD2	TRBJ2-5	.	CASSSGLAENQETQYF	TGTGCCAGCAGCTCGGGACTAGCGGAAAACCAAGAGACCCAGTACTTC
TRBV5-1	TRBD2	TRBJ2-5	.	CASSLIGTSGETQYF	TGCGCCAGCAGCTTAATCGGGACTAGCGGGGAGACCCAGTACTTC
TRBV18	.	TRBJ1-3	.	CASSPNTGHSGNTIYF	TGTGCCAGCTCACCGAATACAGGGCACTCTGGAAACACCATATATTTT
TRBV14	.	TRBJ1-4	.	CASSLTSSRSNEKLFF	TGTGCCAGCAGCCTGACTTCTAGCAGGTCTAATGAAAAACTGTTTTTT
TRBV9	.	TRBJ2-3	.	CASSSFRGGRGDTQYF	TGTGCCAGCAGCTCCTTTCGGGGAGGCCGTGGAGATACGCAGTATTTT
TRBV29-1	TRBD2	TRBJ2-3	.	CSVQGRGLSTDTQYF	TGCAGCGTTCAAGGGAGGGGACTAAGCACAGATACGCAGTATTTT
TRBV6-5	.	TRBJ1-1	.	CASSYSSNTEAFF	TGTGCCAGCAGTTACTCATCGAACACTGAAGCTTTCTTT
TRBV5-1	TRBD1	TRBJ1-1	.	CASSSGTGGGTEAFF	TGCGCCAGCAGCTCCGGGACAGGGGGAGGCACTGAAGCTTTCTTT
TRBV18	.	TRBJ2-1	.	CASSPRDPMINEQFF	TGTGCCAGCTCACCAAGGGACCCCATGATCAATGAGCAGTTCTTC
TRBV9	.	TRBJ2-5	.	CASSASGGRETQYF	TGTGCCAGCAGCGCCTCCGGGGGCAGAGAGACCCAGTACTTC
TRBV6-1	.	TRBJ1-1	.	CASSILTLGDLEAFF	TGTGCCAGCAGTATTCTGACCTTGGGGGACCTGGAAGCTTTCTTT
TRBV7-6	.	TRBJ1-1	.	CASSFGTEAFF	TGTGCCAGCAGCTTCGGCACTGAAGCTTTCTTT
TRBV5-1	TRBD1	TRBJ1-2	.	CASSSVDRGPNYGYTF	TGCGCCAGCAGCTCAGTTGACAGGGGGCCGAACTATGGCTACACCTTC
TRBV5-1	.	TRBJ2-5	.	CASSLSGQRQETQYF	TGCGCCAGCAGCCTCTCGGGACAAAGACAAGAGACCCAGTACTTC
TRBV5-5	TRBD1	TRBJ1-3	.	CASSPGQVYSGNTIYF	TGTGCCAGCAGCCCAGGACAGGTCTACTCTGGAAACACCATATATTTT
TRBV15	.	TRBJ2-6	.	CATSEPERGGANVLTF	TGTGCCACCTCAGAACCCGAGCGCGGAGGGGCCAACGTCCTGACTTTC
TRBV2	.	TRBJ2-1	.	CASSRETRSYNEQFF	TGTGCCAGCAGTCGCGAGACGCGCTCCTACAATGAGCAGTTCTTC
TRBV5-1	TRBD2	TRBJ2-5	.	CASRRETSPGKTQYF	TGCGCCAGCAGGCGGGAGACTAGCCCAGGGAAGACCCAGTACTTC
TRBV7-9	TRBD1	TRBJ2-1	.	CASSSPPGQAINEQFF	TGTGCCAGCAGCTCCCCACCGGGACAGGCGATCAATGAGCAGTTCTTC
TRBV7-7	TRBD1	TRBJ2-5	.	CASSRIGGSQEAQYF	TGTGCCAGCAGCCGTATAGGGGGCTCCCAAGAGGCCCAGTACTTC
TRBV7-9	TRBD1	TRBJ2-7	.	CASRPRGQGASYERYF	TGTGCCAGCAGACCTCGTGGACAGGGGGCGAGCTACGAGCGGTACTTC
TRBV19	.	TRBJ1-2	.	CASSILGEQGYTF	TGTGCCAGTAGTATCCTGGGGGAGCAGGGCTACACCTTC
TRBV7-3	.	TRBJ2-3	.	CASSLDVYLSTDTQYF	TGTGCCAGCAGCTTAGACGTATATCTCTCCACAGATACGCAGTATTTT
TRBV13	.	TRBJ1-3	once	CASSLGVGVGNTIYF	TGTGCCAGCAGCTTAGGCGTGGGGGTTGGAAACACCATATATTTT
TRBV28	.	TRBJ2-1	.	CASSLGGSYNEQFF	TGTGCCAGCAGCCTGGGGGGTTCCTACAATGAGCAGTTCTTC
TRBV7-3	.	TRBJ2-1	.	CASSRLSEGEQFF	TGTGCCAGCAGCCGTCTTTCGGAGGGTGAGCAGTTCTTC
TRBV11-2	TRBD2	TRBJ2-4	.	CASSLVPAGGSRNIQYF	TGTGCCAGCAGCTTAGTGCCAGCGGGAGGTTCCAGAAACATTCAGTACTTC
TRBV2	.	TRBJ2-3	.	CASIRRPSLGSDTQYF	TGTGCCAGCATTCGTAGGCCTAGTTTAGGTTCAGATACGCAGTATTTT
TRBV10-3	TRBD2	TRBJ2-1	.	CAIRTGGASGSDEQFF	TGTGCCATCAGAACCGGGGGGGCTAGCGGGAGCGATGAGCAGTTCTTC
TRBV7-3	.	TRBJ2-5	.	CASSQGPPSVMETQYF	TGTGCCAGCAGTCAAGGGCCCCCGTCGGTTATGGAGACCCAGTACTTC
TRBV5-6	.	TRBJ2-7	once	CASSPKGLAAGSSYEQYF	TGTGCCAGCAGCCCCAAGGGCTTAGCGGCGGGTTCTTCCTACGAGCAGTACTTC
TRBV7-2	TRBD2	TRBJ2-1	.	CASSSPFGRDYNEQFF	TGTGCCAGCAGCTCCCCGTTCGGGAGGGATTACAATGAGCAGTTCTTC
TRBV7-9	TRBD1	TRBJ1-4	.	CASSLTGGTATNEKLFF	TGTGCCAGCAGCCTTACAGGGGGAACGGCAACTAATGAAAAACTGTTTTTT
TRBV7-8	TRBD1	TRBJ1-2	.	CASSGGTGIRGDTF	TGTGCCAGCAGCGGGGGGACAGGGATCCGAGGGGACACCTTC
TRBV5-4	.	TRBJ2-1	.	CASSLDYLYNEQFF	TGTGCCAGCAGCTTGGACTATCTCTACAATGAGCAGTTCTTC
TRBV19	.	TRBJ1-3	.	CASSIGAFTGNTIYF	TGTGCCAGTAGTATAGGGGCCTTCACTGGAAACACCATATATTTT
TRBV4-3	.	TRBJ2-2	.	CASRSSSALTGELFF	TGCGCCAGCAGGAGCTCTAGCGCCCTCACCGGGGAGCTGTTTTTT
TRBV19	.	TRBJ1-1	.	CASSIGQKNTEAFF	TGTGCCAGTAGTATTGGGCAAAAGAACACTGAAGCTTTCTTT
TRBV7-8	TRBD1	TRBJ2-1	.	CASSTSDRLPHNEQFF	TGTGCCAGCAGCACTTCGGACAGGCTCCCCCACAATGAGCAGTTCTTC
TRBV7-2	.	TRBJ2-7	.	CASSLGQSLTYEQYF	TGTGCCAGCAGCTTAGGGCAGAGCCTTACCTACGAGCAGTACTTC
TRBV28	TRBD2	TRBJ2-3	.	CASRPTSGRSLSTDTQYF	TGTGCCAGCCGTCCGACTAGCGGGAGGTCTCTTAGCACAGATACGCAGTATTTT
TRBV5-8	.	TRBJ2-3	.	CASSAGTPRDTQYF	TGTGCCAGCAGCGCCGGGACGCCCAGAGATACGCAGTATTTT
TRBV11-2	.	TRBJ2-2	.	CASSLVRIRGTGELFF	TGTGCCAGCAGCTTAGTAAGGATTAGGGGTACCGGGGAGCTGTTTTTT
TRBV29-1	.	TRBJ2-3	.	CSVGQGGTDTQYF	TGCAGCGTTGGCCAGGGAGGTACAGATACGCAGTATTTT